This TCR beta chain was sequenced for a study of cytomegalovirus exposure and HLA in healthy donors. Study in general: Unique TCRs numbering about 85 million, obtained from HLA-typed donors, made up an early data release. Findings of the study overall: Presence/absence analyses assumed roughly uniform sequencing depth across donors. A later analysis reportedly identified an Asian-associated ancestry cluster as carrying fewer N-insertions than the roughly 720-donor mean.

Concerning this clone: Antigen: not known.

In the PCR, 60 Vbeta and 13 Jbeta primers were used. Using immunoSEQ multiplex PCR, the repertoire was profiled, and TCRdb retains in-frame clones only, with some absent. The sample lists 160,000 or so clones, 65% to 90% occurring once. Sequencing used PBMCs. The origin of this receptor is a man between 50 and 59 years old in good health and CMV-seropositive.

The CDR3 nucleotides are TGTGCCAGCAGCTTAGCTGGGACAGCGTACGAGCAGTACTTC. Its protein is CASSLAGTAYEQYF. V and J are TRBV7-9 and TRBJ2-7; 7 bases map to TRBD1. The CDR3 length is 14 residues. Germline lookup yields CDR1 SEHNR and CDR2 FQNEAQ (reference sequence). J was trimmed by 4 bases and V by 0 bases; bases with no gene match: 3.